These 28 T cell receptor beta chains were sequenced from one sample in a study of tumor-infiltrating lymphocytes in primary liver carcinoma. Unsorted bulk tissue, about 19-32 mg of it, served as the source for co-extraction of RNA and DNA. A primer matching the constant region was used to make TCR beta cDNA from 500 to 600 ng of total RNA. ARM-PCR, slightly modified, supplied the TCR beta libraries through three nested multiplex PCR rounds. Use of TRBV1-TRBV30 forward primers with a C-beta reverse primer characterized the first two PCR rounds, which lasted 10 cycles each. MiXCR, applied by TCRdb to the multiplex PCR reads, yields one record per CDR3 protein. The table includes about 66,000 distinct CDR3 sequences, 71% detected once. The sequenced material came from liver tumor tissue from sampling region 4. Subset noted: tumor region T4, right-lateral pole. The receptor set was obtained from a man aged 35 to 55 with primary liver carcinoma and hepatitis B virus infection.

Worth noting for this clonotype: At one of its ends the junction is not consistent with the germline gene, which may arise from a read error. The chain employs TRBV7-8 and TRBJ2-3, with D possibly being TRBD2 (6 bases). The CDR3 has 13 residues. The germline V gene encodes CDR1 SGHVS and CDR2 FQNEAQ. CDR3: CASWGVDGDKQYF. The CDR3 region has the DNA TGTGCCAGTTGGGGGGTGGACGGGGATAAGCAGTATTTT. The full variable domain, in which reference TRBV7-8 and TRBJ2-3 provide the parts outside the CDR3, is GAGVSQSPRYKVAKRGQDVALRCDPISGHVSLFWYQQALGQGPEFLTYFQNEAQLDKSGLPSDRFFAERPEGSVSTLKIQRTQQEDSAVYLCASWGVDGDKQYFGPGTRLTVL.

A word on this clonotype: The junction and the germline gene differ at one end; a read error may be behind it. This chain uses TRBV11-2 with TRBJ2-1; D not resolved. CDR1 SGHAT and CDR2 FQNNGV come from the germline V gene. CDR3 length: 16 amino acids. The CDR3 sequence: CASSLDPESSCNERFF. DNA of the CDR3: TGTGCCAGCAGTTTAGATCCAGAGAGCTCCTGCAATGAGCGATTCTTC.

The genes are TRBV7-9 and TRBJ2-7; D is ambiguous. The germline gives CDR1 SEHNR, CDR2 FQNEAQ (reference sequence). Trimming left V 11 bases short and J 0 bases short, with 14 bases between. CDR3 length equals 13 residues. Here the CDR3 reads CACGSENSYEQYF. Written as DNA, the CDR3 is TGTGCCTGCGGCTCTGAGAACTCCTACGAGCAGTACTTC.

Worth noting for this clonotype: One junction end does not reproduce the germline sequence, and a read error may be involved. CDR3 in DNA: TGTGTCAGCAGCTTAGACCCGACAGGGATTGAACAACTGTTTTTT. It encodes CVSSLDPTGIEQLFF. The V gene is TRBV11-2, the J gene TRBJ1-4; TRBD1 agrees at 7 bases. The germline V gene encodes CDR1 SGHAT and CDR2 FQNNGV. This CDR3 is 15 amino acids long. The whole variable domain, filled in from reference TRBV11-2 and TRBJ1-4, reads EAGVAQSPRYKIIEKRQSVAFWCNPISGHATLYWYQQILGQGPKLLIQFQNNGVVDDSQLPKDRFSAERLKGVDSTLKIQPAKLEDSAVYLCVSSLDPTGIEQLFFGSGTQLSVL.

Of note for this clonotype: The CDR3 does not close with the conserved phenylalanine or tryptophan, likely indicating a read error. The chain joins TRBV7-8 to TRBJ2-5, with a possible D match to TRBD2 (5 bases). This CDR3 has 19 amino acids. The germline V gene has CDR1 SGHVS and CDR2 FQNEAQ. Between the trimmed V and J ends, which lost 1 base and 3 bases, there was a span of 24 bases. Here the CDR3 reads CASSLDFIEGWMSEETQYS. The CDR3 region has the DNA TGTGCCAGCAGCTTAGATTTTATAGAGGGATGGATGAGTGAAGAGACCCAGTACTCC.

A remark on this clonotype: Compared with germline, one end of the junction differs, possibly owing to a read error. The genes are TRBV10-3 and TRBJ1-5; D uncertain. In germline, CDR1 is ENHRY, CDR2 SYGVKD. CDR3 length: 14 residues. The CDR3 is CAISLYEGDQLQHF. CDR3 nucleotides: TGTGCCATCAGTCTGTATGAGGGCGATCAGCTCCAGCATTTT.

The chain is built from TRBV7-9 and TRBJ2-2, with D unresolved. CDR3 size: 16 residues. The germline gives CDR1 SEHNR, CDR2 FQNEAQ (reference sequence). This chain's CDR3 is CVNSLVLHGWTGELFF. The CDR3 nucleotides read TGTGTCAACAGCTTAGTTCTTCATGGTTGGACCGGGGAGCTGTTTTTT.

For this clonotype: A much larger clone lies one base from this, so it may be a read error. The chain employs TRBV29-1 and TRBJ2-1; D remains ambiguous. The CDR3 extends over 15 amino acids. CDR1 and CDR2 (germline): SQVTM, ANQGSEA. CDR3 nucleotide sequence: TGCAGCATTGATCTTTCTAGGGCCAATACCAATGAGCAGTTCTTC. It is translated as CSIDLSRANTNEQFF.

This clonotype was seen at least ten times. The chain uses TRBV30 and TRBJ2-6, with D unclear. V was trimmed by 1 base and J by 0 bases, leaving 10 bases between them. This CDR3 has 16 amino acids. Germline-derived CDR1 and CDR2 are GTSNPN and SVGIG (reference sequence). The CDR3 DNA follows: TGTGCCTGGAGTGCACCGCCGATCTCTGGGGCCAACGTCCTGACTTTC. It is translated as CAWSAPPISGANVLTF.

About this clonotype itself: At one boundary the junction diverges from the germline segment, which might be a read error. DNA of the CDR3: TGTGCCAGCAGCACCACTAGCGCCCGATTCTCCTACAAGCAGTACTTC. Its translation: CASSTTSARFSYKQYF. This rearrangement joins TRBV2 to TRBJ2-7; 7 bases map to TRBD2. There are 16 residues in the CDR3. In germline, CDR1 is SNHLY, CDR2 FYNNEI.

The chain recombines TRBV11-3 with TRBJ2-1; TRBD2 aligns across 9 bases. V lost 6 bases and J lost 10; bases outside the gene matches: 13. Germline V CDR1 and CDR2: SGHNT, YENEEA. CDR3 length: 15 residues. CDR3 residues: CASSPAGTSWREQFF. DNA of the CDR3: TGTGCCAGCAGTCCTGCTGGGACTAGCTGGAGGGAGCAGTTCTTC. Combining the CDR3 with reference TRBV11-3 and TRBJ2-1 gives the whole variable domain EAGVVQSPRYKIIEKKQPVAFWCNPISGHNTLYWYLQNLGQGPELLIRYENEEAVDDSQLPKDRFSAERLKGVDSTLKIQPAELGDSAVYLCASSPAGTSWREQFFGPGTRLTVL.

A note on this clonotype: At one end, the junction sequence differs from germline, possibly due to a read error. V usage is TRBV4-2 and J usage is TRBJ1-5; D gene ambiguous. There are 16 residues in the CDR3. The germline V gene has CDR1 LGHNA and CDR2 YNFKEQ. The CDR3 DNA reads as TGTGCCTGCAGCCAAGAGCCCGGGATTAGCATTCAGCCCCAGCATTTT. Protein product: CACSQEPGISIQPQHF.

On this clonotype itself: A much larger clone is a single base away; this may be a read error. The genes are TRBV11-2 and TRBJ1-1; no clear D gene. The CDR3 is 14 residues long. Germline V gives CDR1 SGHAT, CDR2 FQNNGV. CDR3 region: CTSRTAGSVTEAFF. The CDR3 nucleotides are TGTACCAGCCGCACAGCCGGTTCCGTAACTGAAGCTTTCTTT. Using reference TRBV11-2 and TRBJ1-1 for the parts outside the CDR3, the full variable domain is EAGVAQSPRYKIIEKRQSVAFWCNPISGHATLYWYQQILGQGPKLLIQFQNNGVVDDSQLPKDRFSAERLKGVDSTLKIQPAKLEDSAVYLCTSRTAGSVTEAFFGQGTRLTVV.

Notes on this clonotype: One end of the junction does not line up with germline, which may come from a read error. The chain employs TRBV28 and TRBJ2-3; D is perhaps TRBD1 (6 bases). CDR3 length equals 17 residues. CDR1 and CDR2 from the germline V gene are MDHEN and SYDVKM. The CDR3, as DNA: TGTGCCAGCAGTCCAGTCGGCCAGGGGAGCAACACAGATATGCAGTATTTT. Translated, it gives CASSPVGQGSNTDMQYF. Full variable domain (outside the CDR3, taken from reference TRBV28 and TRBJ2-3): DVKVTQSSRYLVKRTGEKVFLECVQDMDHENMFWYRQDPGLGLRLIYFSYDVKMKEKGDIPEGYSVSREKKERFSLILESASTNQTSMYLCASSPVGQGSNTDMQYFGPGTRLTVL.

This clonotype was seen ten or more times. The rearrangement links TRBV4-2 to TRBJ2-7; 8 bases fit TRBD2. CDR1 LGHNA and CDR2 YNFKEQ come from the germline V gene. CDR3 length: 16 amino acids. The V and J ends lost 0 bases and 3 bases, in that order; junction bases with no gene match: 7. This CDR3 is CASSQDRASGYYEQYF. CDR3 DNA: TGTGCCAGCAGCCAAGATAGGGCTAGCGGGTACTACGAGCAGTACTTC.

Points on this clonotype: At one boundary the junction diverges from the germline segment, which might be a read error. This chain joins TRBV29-1 and TRBJ2-3; 11 bases agree with TRBD2. The V gene's germline CDR1 is SQVTM and CDR2 ANQGSEA. The CDR3 covers 15 residues. CDR3 DNA sequence: TGCAGCGTTTCCGGGACTAGCGGATCTACAGATGCGCAGTATTTT. This sequence encodes CSVSGTSGSTDAQYF.

The chain recombines TRBV5-1 with TRBJ2-1, with D possibly TRBD2 on 6 matching bases. The better agreement between TRBJ2-7 and the DNA end casts doubt on the J call. There are 15 residues in the CDR3. Germline CDR1 and CDR2: SGHRS and YFSETQ. Here the CDR3 reads CASSFGAPSVREQYF. Here the CDR3 DNA reads TGCGCCAGCAGTTTTGGAGCACCTAGCGTGCGTGAGCAGTACTTC.

This chain joins TRBV7-2 and TRBJ1-2; D not certain. The CDR3 is 15 residues long. V gave up 8 bases and J gave up 5 bases, with 21 bases separating them. In germline, CDR1 is SGHTA, CDR2 FQGNSA. The CDR3 bases are TGTGCCAGCGCCCGGCGCCCGGGAAGCTTATATGGCTACACCTTC. As protein: CASARRPGSLYGYTF.

About this clonotype: This may stem from a read error, because a much larger clone lies one nucleotide away. The V call is TRBV5-1, the J call TRBJ2-2, with no clear D. Germline V CDR1 and CDR2: SGHRS, YFSETQ. CDR3 size: 13 residues. The V gene lost 3 bases and the J gene lost 10 bases, with 13 bases spanning the gap. CDR3 DNA sequence: TGCGCCAGCAGCTCTCCCTACGTCGAGGAGCTGTTTTTT. Amino acids: CASSSPYVEELFF.

This clonotype was recorded at least ten times. This chain uses TRBV10-1 with TRBJ2-3; TRBD2 matches at 7 bases. Germline V gene data show CDR1 as WNHNN and CDR2 as SYGVQD (reference sequence). The CDR3 contains 14 residues. J was trimmed by 2 bases and V by 4 bases; bases with no gene match: 3. The CDR3 here is CASSGERDTDTQYF. CDR3 bases: TGCGCCAGCAGTGGGGAGCGGGACACAGATACGCAGTATTTT.

On this clonotype itself: One end of the junction does not line up with germline, which may come from a read error. The genes are TRBV28 and TRBJ2-5; 7 bases align to TRBD1. The CDR3 spans 12 residues. The V gene's germline CDR1 is MDHEN and CDR2 SYDVKM. The CDR3 nucleotides read TGTGCCAACAGGGGATTAGGGGAGACTCAGTACTTC. Translated, it gives CANRGLGETQYF.

A few counts support this clonotype. The rearrangement joins TRBV6-6 to TRBJ1-1; maybe TRBD1 (5 bases). The CDR3 is 13 residues long. V was clipped by 6 bases and J by 5 bases, with 13 bases between them. Germline CDR1 is MNHNY and CDR2 is SVGAGI (reference sequence). Written as DNA, the CDR3 is TGTGCCAGCAGCTCGGGGGGGACTACTGAAGCTTTCTTT. Its protein product is CASSSGGTTEAFF.

Details on this clonotype: A much larger clone differs from this one at a single base, so this may be a read error. This chain connects TRBV6-2 or TRBV6-3 to TRBJ2-7; no definite D call. The CDR3 sequence is 13 residues long. From germline, CDR1 is MNHEY and CDR2 SVGEGT. The chain's CDR3 is CVSSYEVPHEQYF. CDR3 nucleotide sequence: TGTGTCAGTAGTTACGAGGTACCCCACGAGCAGTACTTC.

Of note for this clonotype: A read error may explain this, as a much larger clone is one base away. This sequence joins TRBV7-3 and TRBJ2-1; the D gene is possibly TRBD2 (6 bases). The CDR3 runs 13 residues. Germline assignment: CDR1 SGHTA and CDR2 FQGTGA. CDR3 DNA: TGTGCCAGCAGCCCGACTAGATACAATGAGCAGTCCTTC. Amino acids: CASSPTRYNEQSF.

Details on this clonotype: No conserved phenylalanine or tryptophan is present at the end of the CDR3, so a read error is the likely explanation. This rearrangement joins TRBV11-2 to TRBJ2-5; D is possibly TRBD2 (5 bases). The CDR3 is made up of 18 amino acids. In germline, CDR1 is SGHAT, CDR2 FQNNGV. CDR3 amino acids: CVSSLARLALGKKETQYS. DNA for the CDR3: TGTGTCAGCAGCTTAGCGAGGCTAGCCTTGGGAAAAAAAGAGACCCAGTACTCC.

J is TRBJ1-1 and V is TRBV6-1; D call uncertain. Germline lookup yields CDR1 MNHNS and CDR2 SASEGT. The ends were cut back, 4 bases at V and 3 bases at J, with 15 bases in the middle. This CDR3 region has 15 residues. CDR3 protein: CASSGDHGLDTEAFF. The CDR3 nucleotides are TGTGCCAGCAGTGGAGACCATGGGCTAGACACTGAAGCTTTCTTT.

This clonotype was recorded at least ten times. The rearrangement joins TRBV6-1 to TRBJ1-2; D is undetermined. V lost 2 bases and J lost 1, with 8 bases in between. This CDR3 has 14 amino acids. Germline lookup yields CDR1 MNHNS and CDR2 SASEGT. In DNA, the CDR3 is TGTGCCAGCAGTGAAATTCGGGATAACTATGGCTACACCTTC. It is translated as CASSEIRDNYGYTF.

This clonotype was picked up many times. A junction boundary mismatches the germline segment, possibly from a read error. The chain is built from TRBV5-1 and TRBJ2-1, with TRBD2 as a possible D gene (6 bases). From germline, CDR1 is SGHRS and CDR2 YFSETQ. The CDR3 is 15 residues long. The CDR3 reads CASSLVVTSDNEQCF. The CDR3 bases are TGCGCCAGCAGCTTGGTAGTGACTAGTGACAATGAGCAGTGCTTC.